A single sample gave rise to the 22 T cell receptor beta chains below, sequenced in a study of blood T cell repertoires in COVID-19. Data came from immunoSEQ multiplex PCR; TCRdb stores just in-frame clones and leaves some out. The repertoire consists of over 85,000 clones, with 75% to 90% occurring once and the leading ten covering 5.2%. Sequences were obtained from peripheral blood. These receptors were collected from a woman aged 50 to 60 with COVID-19, enrolled during active disease.

The chain has TRBV13 and TRBJ2-5, with 8 bases aligning to TRBD1. Germline V CDR1 and CDR2: PRHDT, FYEKMQ (reference sequence). Trimming at V came to 2 bases and at J to 4 bases, leaving 6 bases not matched to a gene. This CDR3 contains 15 residues. The CDR3 loop is CASSLRQGAGETQYF. The CDR3 DNA follows: TGTGCCAGCAGCTTAAGGCAGGGGGCGGGAGAGACCCAGTACTTC.

This clone was observed once. V usage is TRBV7-2 and J usage is TRBJ1-2; 7 nucleotides line up with TRBD1. CDR3 length: 15 amino acids. Unmatched junction bases numbered 10, after V lost 5 bases and J lost 4 bases. CDR1 and CDR2 (germline): SGHTA, FQGNSA. The chain's CDR3 is CASSRSTGFGYGYTF. In DNA, the CDR3 is TGTGCCAGCAGCCGTTCGACAGGGTTTGGCTATGGCTACACCTTC.

The chain couples TRBV30 to TRBJ1-2; 11 bases line up with TRBD1. The CDR3 covers 14 residues. V gave up 5 bases and J gave up 2 bases; unmatched junction bases: 4. From germline, CDR1 is GTSNPN and CDR2 SVGIG (reference sequence). CDR3 region: CAWGRTGGNYGYTF. In DNA form, the CDR3 reads TGTGCCTGGGGCCGGACAGGGGGCAACTATGGCTACACCTTC.

A single count supports this clone. At one end the junction does not follow the germline gene, possibly because of a read error. This CDR3 is also generated by other DNA sequences in the sample. The chain uses TRBV20-1 and TRBJ2-7, with TRBD2 identical over 7 bases. Germline V gives CDR1 DFQATT, CDR2 SNEGSKA (reference sequence). The CDR3 length is 13 residues. The CDR3 loop reads CSASWGGTYEQYF. The DNA of the CDR3 is TGCAGTGCTAGTTGGGGGGGAACCTACGAGCAATACTTC.

The chain uses TRBV7-2 and TRBJ2-5, with D possibly being TRBD1 (7 bases). V gave up 4 bases and J gave up 5 bases, with 11 bases separating them. Germline CDR1 is SGHTA and CDR2 is FQGNSA. The CDR3 runs to 13 residues. For the CDR3, the DNA is TGTGCCAGCAGCTCACAGGGGAGGGAGACCCAGTACTTC. Translated: CASSSQGRETQYF.

The chain links TRBV30 to TRBJ1-6; tentatively, D is TRBD1 (6 bases). The ends were cut back, 0 bases at V and 7 bases at J, with 13 bases in the middle. Per germline, CDR1 GTSNPN and CDR2 SVGIG (reference sequence). This CDR3 has 15 amino acids. The CDR3: CAWSVLGQGNSPLHF. The CDR3 region has the DNA TGTGCCTGGAGTGTATTGGGTCAGGGGAATTCACCCCTCCACTTT. Full variable domain (outside the CDR3, taken from reference TRBV30 and TRBJ1-6): SQTIHQWPATLVQPVGSPLSLECTVEGTSNPNLYWYRQAAGRGLQLLFYSVGIGQISSEVPQNLSASRPQDRQFILSSKKLLLSDSGFYLCAWSVLGQGNSPLHFGNGTRLTVT.

This chain joins TRBV19 and TRBJ1-2; 7 positions agree with TRBD1. The ends lost 5 bases at V and 1 base at J; junction bases unmatched: 1. The CDR3 extends over 13 amino acids. Germline assignment: CDR1 LNHDA and CDR2 SQIVND (reference sequence). CDR3 DNA sequence: TGTGCCAGTAGTCGGGACAGTAACTATGGCTACACCTTC. Its protein is CASSRDSNYGYTF.

The chain uses TRBV3-1 (or the pseudogene TRBV3-2) and TRBJ1-2; 8 nucleotides line up with TRBD1. The CDR3 has 16 residues. Germline CDR1 and CDR2: LGHDT and YNNKEL (reference sequence). V lost 2 bases and J lost 2; bases outside the gene matches: 7. This chain's CDR3 is CASSQTWTGTNYGYTF. For the CDR3, the DNA is TGTGCCAGCAGCCAAACCTGGACAGGGACGAACTATGGCTACACCTTC.

This chain uses TRBV4-1 with TRBJ2-4, with a tentative D call TRBD1 (6 bases). The V and J ends lost 4 bases and 4 bases respectively, with 11 bases between them. The germline V gene encodes CDR1 MGHRA and CDR2 YSYEKL. The CDR3 is 14 residues long. The CDR3 region is CASSPIGQKNIQYF. The CDR3 region has the DNA TGCGCCAGCAGCCCCATAGGACAGAAAAACATTCAGTACTTC.

The chain links TRBV3-1 (or the pseudogene TRBV3-2) to TRBJ2-7, with TRBD1 matching over 9 bases. Germline V gene lookup returns CDR1 LGHDT and CDR2 YNNKEL (reference sequence). Germline trimming cut 1 base from V and 3 bases from J; bases unmatched to any gene: 4. The CDR3 loop spans 15 amino acids. CDR3 protein: CASSQGTGGFYEQYF. The CDR3 nucleotides read TGTGCCAGCAGCCAAGGAACAGGGGGCTTCTACGAGCAGTACTTC.

This chain links TRBV5-1 with TRBJ2-7; 10 bases map to TRBD1. CDR3 size: 15 residues. J was trimmed by 6 bases and V by 3 bases; bases with no gene match: 9. CDR1 and CDR2 from the germline V gene are SGHRS and YFSETQ. The CDR3 sequence is CASSSGAGTGVEQYF. The CDR3 nucleotides are TGCGCCAGCAGCTCGGGAGCCGGGACAGGGGTCGAGCAGTACTTC.

J is TRBJ2-5 and V is TRBV25-1; tentatively, D is TRBD1 (6 bases). Trimming removed 8 bases from V and 2 bases from J, with 21 bases in between. Germline loops: CDR1 MGHDK, CDR2 SYGVNS. CDR3 size: 16 residues. The CDR3 protein is CASSRTYREIQETQYF. The CDR3 region has the DNA TGTGCCAGCTCGAGAACGTACAGGGAGATTCAAGAGACCCAGTACTTC.

This chain uses TRBV27 with TRBJ2-1, with a weak D call TRBD1 (6 bases). The CDR3 spans 15 residues. Germline V gene data show CDR1 as MNHEY and CDR2 as SMNVEV (reference sequence). V was cut by 0 bases and J by 4 bases, with 10 bases left in between. DNA of the CDR3: TGTGCCAGCAGTTTATCTGGGGGCCCATACAATGAGCAGTTCTTC. This translates into CASSLSGGPYNEQFF.

The CDR3 spells CASSFRGGGYEQYF. CDR3 DNA: TGCGCCAGCAGCTTTAGGGGGGGCGGGTACGAGCAGTACTTC. This chain links TRBV5-1 with TRBJ2-7, with D perhaps matching TRBD2 (7 bases). CDR1 and CDR2 from the germline V gene are SGHRS and YFSETQ. This CDR3 spans 14 amino acids. The V end lost 2 bases, the J end lost 4 bases, and 13 bases lay between the germline ends.

CDR3: CANKQGVYTEAFF. The CDR3 region has the DNA TGTGCCAATAAACAGGGGGTATACACTGAAGCTTTCTTT. The J gene is TRBJ1-1, the V gene TRBV2; TRBD1 aligns across 8 bases. This CDR3 has 13 residues. The trim removed 10 bases at V and 3 bases at J, leaving 7 bases unmatched. Germline loops: CDR1 SNHLY, CDR2 FYNNEI.

The V and J genes are TRBV2 and TRBJ1-2; 8 bases agree with TRBD1. Germline CDR1 reads SNHLY; CDR2 reads FYNNEI. J lost 5 bases, V lost 3 bases, and 5 bases had no gene match. The CDR3 extends over 14 amino acids. CDR3 bases: TGTGCCAGCAGTGATGGACAGGGAGTATATGGCTACACCTTC. Encoded protein: CASSDGQGVYGYTF. Full variable domain (missing parts from reference TRBV2 and TRBJ1-2): EPEVTQTPSHQVTQMGQEVILRCVPISNHLYFYWYRQILGQKVEFLVSFYNNEISEKSEIFDDQFSVERPDGSNFTLKIRSTKLEDSAMYFCASSDGQGVYGYTFGSGTRLTVV.

The chain carries TRBV7-3 and TRBJ1-2; 9 nucleotides align to TRBD1. Trimming at V came to 2 bases and at J to 6 bases, leaving 1 base not matched to a gene. The length of the CDR3 is 13 residues. Germline assignment: CDR1 SGHTA and CDR2 FQGTGA. CDR3 DNA sequence: TGTGCCAGCAGCTTAGGACAGGGGAATGGCTACACCTTC. Residues: CASSLGQGNGYTF. Filled out from reference TRBV7-3 and TRBJ1-2, the complete variable domain reads GAGVSQTPSNKVTEKGKYVELRCDPISGHTALYWYRQSLGQGPEFLIYFQGTGAADDSGLPNDRFFAVRPEGSVSTLKIQRTERGDSAVYLCASSLGQGNGYTFGSGTRLTVV.

The gene calls are TRBV5-1 and TRBJ2-3, with D hard to call. The germline V and J ends were trimmed by 0 bases and 1 base, with 6 bases remaining between them. Germline CDR1 reads SGHRS; CDR2 reads YFSETQ. CDR3 size: 14 residues. The CDR3 DNA sequence: TGCGCCAGCAGCTTGGCCACAGGCACAGATACGCAGTATTTT. This encodes CASSLATGTDTQYF.

The CDR3 DNA sequence: TGTGCCAGCAGCCCGGACAGGGGGCGGGGGGAGACCCAGTACTTC. Translating it yields CASSPDRGRGETQYF. This chain joins TRBV7-8 and TRBJ2-5, with TRBD1 matching over 11 bases. Trimming removed 5 bases from V and 5 bases from J; junction bases left unmatched: 7. The CDR3 consists of 15 residues. Germline V gene data show CDR1 as SGHVS and CDR2 as FQNEAQ.

The chain links TRBV3-1 (or the pseudogene TRBV3-2) to TRBJ2-5; 11 nucleotides align to TRBD2. The ends lost 4 bases at V and 4 bases at J; junction bases unmatched: 2. The CDR3 consists of 14 residues. Germline assignment: CDR1 LGHDT and CDR2 YNNKEL (reference sequence). The CDR3 is CASSPGTSGETQYF. CDR3 bases: TGTGCCAGCAGCCCAGGGACTAGCGGAGAGACCCAGTACTTC.

This chain links TRBV5-1 with TRBJ2-7; tentatively, D is TRBD2 (7 bases). The V gene lost 8 bases and the J gene lost 7 bases, with 16 bases spanning the gap. Germline CDR1 is SGHRS and CDR2 is YFSETQ. CDR3 length: 12 residues. The CDR3: CASTPGGPEQYF. The CDR3 region has the DNA TGCGCCAGTACACCCGGGGGGCCGGAGCAGTACTTC.

The chain links TRBV7-9 to TRBJ1-2; 7 bases agree with TRBD1. The V gene's germline CDR1 is SEHNR and CDR2 FQNEAQ (reference sequence). Trimming took 6 bases from V and 8 from J; bases not matched to a gene: 12. CDR3 size: 14 residues. CDR3 region: CASRLSTGNGGYTF. The CDR3 DNA follows: TGTGCCAGCAGACTGTCGACAGGGAACGGGGGCTACACCTTC.